This passage covers 22 T cell receptor beta chains from one sample sequenced in a study of T cells in Graves' hyperthyroidism and ophthalmopathy (dated by TCRdb to about 2019). Receptor amplification or capture employed multiplex PCR. Sequenced on an Illumina HiSeq 2000. TCR beta CDR3 regions were amplified from RNA transcripts. The TCR CDR3 was subjected to a first round of RT-PCR using the HTBI primer set and the Qiagen OneStep RT-PCR kit. The raw public data were reprocessed by TCRdb itself: fastp quality trimming at Q25, MiXCR clonotype calling, in-frame beta chains only. Each entry is one CDR3 protein sequence, shown with its most common DNA and genes. This sample lists around 480,000 distinct CDR3 sequences; approximately 15% were detected once. The top ten constitute over 15% of the sample. Sequences were obtained from blood. These receptors were taken from a woman younger than 35 with Graves' hyperthyroidism.

Ten or more counts support this clonotype. The chain carries TRBV11-3 and TRBJ2-5; possible D gene TRBD2, 6 bases. Deletions cut 1 base from V and 5 bases from J, with 17 bases between. The CDR3 is made up of 16 amino acids. Germline loops: CDR1 SGHNT, CDR2 YENEEA. Here the CDR3 reads CASSLGERAGIETQYF. The CDR3 region has the DNA TGTGCCAGCAGCTTAGGAGAGCGGGCGGGAATTGAGACCCAGTACTTC.

Details on this clonotype: A much larger clonotype is one base distant, so this may be a read error. The V gene is TRBV20-1, the J gene TRBJ2-7, with TRBD1 matching over 7 bases. Germline V gene lookup returns CDR1 DFQATT and CDR2 SNEGSKA (reference sequence). The CDR3 spans 13 residues. Trimming cost V 3 bases and J 2 bases; bases outside gene matches: 4. The CDR3 nucleotides read TGCAGTGCTAGGCCCCAGGGGGCCTACGAGCAGTACTTC. Its translation is CSARPQGAYEQYF.

This clonotype has just a few counts. The chain joins TRBV6-2 or TRBV6-3 to TRBJ2-7; the match to TRBD1 covers 7 bases. CDR3 length equals 12 residues. V dropped 6 bases and J dropped 5; count of bases not matched to a gene: 4. Germline assignment: CDR1 MNHEY and CDR2 SVGEGT. The CDR3 loop reads CASSAGQDEQYF. The CDR3 bases are TGTGCCAGCAGCGCTGGACAGGACGAGCAGTACTTC.

This clonotype has ten or more counts. The chain couples TRBV5-5 to TRBJ1-2; 9 bases fit TRBD1. After removal of 6 bases from V and 6 bases from J, the junction contained 9 bases not matched to a gene. The CDR3 spans 14 residues. Germline V gene lookup returns CDR1 SGHKS and CDR2 YYEKEE (reference sequence). CDR3 in DNA: TGTGCCAGCAACCTCGACAGGGGGGGGCATGGCTACACCTTC. Amino acids: CASNLDRGGHGYTF. The full variable domain, rest sourced from reference TRBV5-5 and TRBJ1-2, is DAGVTQSPTHLIKTRGQQVTLRCSPISGHKSVSWYQQVLGQGPQFIFQYYEKEERGRGNFPDRFSARQFPNYSSELNVNALLLGDSALYLCASNLDRGGHGYTFGSGTRLTVV.

There are a few counts of this clonotype. This chain's CDR3 is CASSVLGSTYEQYF. The CDR3, as DNA: TGTGCCAGCTCGGTTTTGGGTTCAACCTACGAGCAGTACTTC. This chain joins TRBV5-8 and TRBJ2-7; D unresolved. The CDR3 runs 14 residues. Germline CDR1 is SGHTS and CDR2 is YDEGEE. Trimming removed 7 bases from V and 2 bases from J, with 16 bases in between.

This clonotype was observed at least ten times. The J gene is TRBJ1-1, the V gene TRBV29-1, with D uncertain. CDR1 SQVTM and CDR2 ANQGSEA come from the germline V gene. This CDR3 region has 11 residues. Deletions cut 4 bases from V and 0 bases from J, with 3 bases between. The CDR3, as DNA: TGCAGCGTTGCGGTGAACACTGAAGCTTTCTTT. Its translation is CSVAVNTEAFF.

In this sample, this clonotype turned up many times. The J gene is TRBJ2-7, the V gene TRBV7-9, with TRBD2 matching 13 bases. V shed 3 bases and J 2 bases; nucleotides not matched to a gene: 4. CDR3 length: 16 residues. Germline values: CDR1 SEHNR, CDR2 FQNEAQ (reference sequence). The CDR3 is CASSFLLAGGTYEQYF. The CDR3 nucleotides read TGTGCCAGCAGCTTCCTACTAGCGGGAGGGACCTACGAGCAGTACTTC.

This clonotype was seen at least ten times. The rearrangement links TRBV30 to TRBJ2-2; no clear D gene. CDR1 and CDR2 from the germline V gene are GTSNPN and SVGIG (reference sequence). The V and J ends lost 4 bases and 3 bases respectively, with 18 bases between them. The length of the CDR3 is 16 residues. This CDR3 is CAWTSAAPIHTGELFF. CDR3 DNA sequence: TGTGCCTGGACTAGTGCTGCCCCCATCCACACCGGGGAGCTGTTTTTT.

This clonotype was counted once. The rearrangement links TRBV30 to TRBJ1-5; 7 nucleotides align to TRBD1. Looked up from germline, CDR1 is GTSNPN and CDR2 is SVGIG (reference sequence). With 6 bases clipped from V and 7 bases from J, the junction kept 9 bases outside the gene matches. The CDR3 consists of 13 residues. Here the CDR3 reads CACRQTGEQPQHF. The CDR3 coding sequence is TGTGCCTGTAGGCAAACAGGGGAACAGCCCCAGCATTTT.

This clonotype was observed many times. The V and J genes are TRBV6-2 or TRBV6-3 and TRBJ2-2; D is unclear. Germline CDR1 MNHEY, CDR2 SVGEGT. This CDR3 is 14 amino acids long. V was shortened by 10 bases and J by 1 base, with 13 bases between the two germline ends. CDR3 sequence reads: CATLYFLNTGELFF. The DNA for the CDR3 is TGTGCCACCCTGTATTTCCTGAACACCGGGGAGCTGTTTTTT.

The sample holds many counts of this clonotype. The chain has TRBV2 and TRBJ2-6; D remains ambiguous. The CDR3 covers 14 residues. Germline V gene data show CDR1 as SNHLY and CDR2 as FYNNEI. Trimming left V 6 bases short and J 3 bases short, with 9 bases between. CDR3 residues: CASRVAIGANVLTF. DNA for the CDR3: TGTGCCAGCAGGGTCGCCATTGGGGCCAACGTCCTGACTTTC.

In its sample, this clonotype was seen many times. This sequence joins TRBV7-9 and TRBJ1-6, with D hard to call. This CDR3 region has 9 residues. V was shortened by 11 bases and J by 6 bases, with 2 bases between the two germline ends. Per germline, CDR1 SEHNR and CDR2 FQNEAQ (reference sequence). CDR3 protein: CAVNSPLHF. In DNA, the CDR3 is TGTGCCGTTAATTCACCCCTCCACTTT.

The rearrangement joins TRBV4-2 to TRBJ2-1; TRBD2 agrees at 10 bases. Germline lookup yields CDR1 LGHNA and CDR2 YNFKEQ. The CDR3 contains 18 residues. Trimming removed 0 bases from V and 7 bases from J; junction bases left unmatched: 12. This CDR3 is CASSQDHGTSAGENEQFF. The CDR3, as DNA: TGTGCCAGCAGCCAAGACCATGGGACTAGCGCGGGAGAGAATGAGCAGTTCTTC.

The rearrangement joins TRBV5-8 to TRBJ2-5, with TRBD2 as a possible D gene (5 bases). Germline CDR1 SGHTS, CDR2 YDEGEE. Trimming removed 5 bases at V and 5 bases at J, with 13 bases between. The CDR3 has 13 residues. The CDR3 loop is CASRGRTEETQYF. CDR3 sequence (DNA): TGTGCCAGCAGGGGTAGGACTGAGGAGACCCAGTACTTC.

This clonotype was detected only a few times. A much larger clone sits a single nucleotide away, making a read error possible. The chain carries TRBV28 and TRBJ2-7; TRBD2 matches 12 bases. The V and J ends lost 5 bases and 5 bases, in that order; junction bases with no gene match: 13. The germline V gene has CDR1 MDHEN and CDR2 SYDVKM. This CDR3 is 17 amino acids long. CDR3 sequence reads: CASSPGTSGSLTNEQYF. DNA of the CDR3: TGTGCCAGCAGTCCGGGGACTAGCGGGTCCCTCACGAACGAGCAGTACTTC.

This clonotype appeared many times. This rearrangement joins TRBV3-1 to TRBJ1-2; TRBD1 is a possible D gene (6 bases). V was cut by 1 base and J by 4 bases, with 16 bases left in between. The CDR3 totals 16 residues. CDR1 LGHDT and CDR2 YNNKEL come from the germline V gene (reference sequence). The CDR3 region has the DNA TGTGCCAGCAGCCAAGCCGGACAGAATGATCCCTATGGCTACACCTTC. This gives the protein CASSQAGQNDPYGYTF.

This clonotype was seen ten or more times. The CDR3 DNA reads TGTGCCAGCAGCTCAATCGCGGGGGACACTGAAGCTTTCTTT. Its translation: CASSSIAGDTEAFF. The gene calls are TRBV7-3 and TRBJ1-1; maybe TRBD1 (5 bases). The V end lost 4 bases, the J end lost 3 bases, and 12 bases lay between the germline ends. Germline V gene sequence: CDR1 SGHTA, CDR2 FQGTGA. CDR3 length: 14 residues.

The table lists this clonotype with many counts. J is TRBJ2-1 and V is TRBV11-2, with D possibly being TRBD1 or TRBD2 (6 bases each). The CDR3 sequence is 16 residues long. The germline V gene encodes CDR1 SGHAT and CDR2 FQNNGV. V was shortened by 2 bases and J by 2 bases, with 13 bases between the two germline ends. The CDR3 protein is CASSLRGASTYNEQFF. The DNA for the CDR3 is TGTGCCAGCAGCTTAAGGGGGGCTAGCACCTACAATGAGCAGTTCTTC.

The table lists this clonotype with many counts. The chain recombines TRBV6-1 with TRBJ2-1; D is undetermined. Deletions cut 0 bases from V and 0 bases from J, with 6 bases between. The CDR3 consists of 15 residues. The germline gives CDR1 MNHNS, CDR2 SASEGT. For the CDR3, the DNA is TGTGCCAGCAGTGAAGCGGCAGACTCCTACAATGAGCAGTTCTTC. It encodes CASSEAADSYNEQFF.

The chain uses TRBV20-1 and TRBJ2-1; 8 positions agree with TRBD2. CDR3 length equals 16 residues. J lost 8 bases, V lost 1 base, and 13 bases had no gene match. The germline CDR1 and CDR2 sequences are DFQATT and SNEGSKA (reference sequence). Here the CDR3 DNA reads TGCAGTGCTAGAGGCCGGCCAGCGGGAGTAATAGATGAGCAGTTCTTC. This translates into CSARGRPAGVIDEQFF.

A few counts support this clonotype. V and J are TRBV5-1 and TRBJ2-6; D is possibly TRBD2 (6 bases). Deletions cut 6 bases from V and 2 bases from J, with 15 bases between. The CDR3 is made up of 16 amino acids. Germline lookup yields CDR1 SGHRS and CDR2 YFSETQ. CDR3 in DNA: TGCGCCAGCACCAAGGCCCCGGGGGCTGGGGCCAACGTCCTGACTTTC. Its translation: CASTKAPGAGANVLTF.

This clonotype appeared many times. The rearrangement uses TRBV14 and TRBJ2-5; TRBD2 aligns across 8 bases. The trim removed 4 bases at V and 3 bases at J, leaving 10 bases unmatched. This CDR3 contains 16 residues. Germline V gene data show CDR1 as SGHDN and CDR2 as FVKESK. The CDR3 loop is CASSPRREGPKETQYF. CDR3 DNA: TGTGCCAGCAGCCCCCGCCGGGAGGGGCCAAAAGAGACCCAGTACTTC.